This T cell receptor (beta chain) was obtained from a study of blood T cell repertoires in COVID-19. In the study overall: Researchers got acute and convalescent COVID-19 samples from the United States, Italy and Spain. T cells, B-cell-depleted T cells, or PBMCs supplied cDNA or gDNA.

Authors' methods: Amplification of reference gene primers provided the estimated nucleated cell counts. Using immunoSEQ multiplex PCR, the repertoire was profiled, and TCRdb retains in-frame clones only, with some absent. V, J and clone size were drawn from that table, and D and trimming were deduced from the DNA. The repertoire holds around 13,000 clones, over 90% seen once, with around 30% in the top ten. The TCR comes from a woman in her 70s with active COVID-19. The sequenced sample was peripheral blood.

The chain's CDR3 is CASSAAAGAYEQYF. The CDR3 DNA reads as TGCGCCAGCAGCGCCGCGGCGGGAGCCTACGAGCAGTACTTC. The chain is built from TRBV5-1 and TRBJ2-7; 7 positions match TRBD2. With V trimmed by 4 bases and J by 2 bases, 6 bases remained unmatched. This CDR3 contains 14 residues. Germline V gene lookup returns CDR1 SGHRS and CDR2 YFSETQ.